This TCR beta chain was sequenced in a study of blood T cell repertoires in COVID-19 (TCRdb year 2020). In terms of the full investigation: Samples covering the acute and convalescent phases of COVID-19 were provided by collaborators in the United States, Italy and Spain. The material from the prospective study consisted of cDNA or gDNA derived from T cells, B-cell-depleted T cells, or PBMCs. Subjects who had been exposed to COVID-19, were actively infected with it, or had recovered from it provided the deeply sampled blood TCRbeta repertoires that made up the dataset. The repertoires were released in a freely available public database intended as a resource for research on the immune response to SARS-CoV-2. Samples were obtained from the ongoing ImmuneRACE study (first 160 participants) and from 1,254 subjects provided by 6 global collaborators. The sample metadata nearly always contained a de-identified subject ID, COVID-19 status, age in years and sex. Where HLA class I and class II types were available, the types were taken from metadata supplied by the sample provider, not from assay-based typing.

Study-level results and caveats: How much clinical and demographic metadata was included differed by source and by participant, and the metadata was provided uncurated.

The CDR3 numbers 15 residues from cysteine through phenylalanine. CDR3 DNA is the only sequence kept; it has 45 bases, read in frame from the first base. Trimming costs V 0 bases and J 3 bases, and their ends lie 12 bases apart. From the germline V gene (reference sequence), CDR1 is MNHEY and CDR2 is SMNVEV. In the prospective study, participants were roughly 18 to 95 years old, resided in 20 to 30 geographic areas of the United States, and were enrolled through a virtual design. In the prospective study, participants were assigned to cohorts based on the clinical history participants reported in a screening survey and a study questionnaire. For ImmuneRACE Cohort 3, a participant was defined as recovered based on two consecutive negative NP/OP PCR tests, clearance by a healthcare professional, or resolution of symptoms. Each participant in the prospective study had whole blood, serum and a nasopharyngeal or oropharyngeal swab collected by mobile phlebotomists. Participants in the prospective study had the option to provide additional blood draws and questionnaires over a 2-month period. Before DNA extraction, blood samples from the prospective study were shipped at room temperature or frozen.

TCRbeta CDR3 regions were amplified from genomic DNA by means of the immunoSEQ Assay, a bias-controlled multiplex PCR. As for the original processing: The number of nucleated cells in each sample was estimated from the amplification of reference gene primers within the assay. Sequence reads were collapsed and filtered to measure the absolute abundance of every unique TCRbeta CDR3 rearrangement. For each sample, productive Simpson clonality was calculated by taking the square root of Simpson's diversity index across productive rearrangements. TCRdb re-hosts the immuneACCESS table, in-frame sequences only. Its copies lack some clones; in the studies checked, an unresolved V gene accounts for under half of them, and the cause for the rest is not known. The D gene and trimming were derived from the DNA, and the V and J assignments and clone size from that table. The table for this sample lists 300,000 or so clones; more than 75% of them were counted only once. About 0.93% of the sample belongs to the ten largest clones.

As for this clone: The antigen this receptor binds is unknown. There are no base qualities to consult, and no much larger clone falls within one base.

The sequencing input was PBMCs or T cells enriched from blood (not recorded which). The rearranged chain carries TRBV27 and TRBJ2-7; TRBD2 is perhaps the D gene, given 5 matching bases. The clonotype comes from a woman aged 25 to 39 who had recovered from COVID-19. The CDR3 protein: CASSLSRDGSYEQYF. The DNA reads as follows: TGTGCCAGCAGTTTATCAAGGGATGGGAGCTACGAGCAGTACTTC.